This entry describes one T cell receptor beta chain. As processed by the authors: Cell counts per sample came from amplifying reference gene primers. Sequencing was performed with immunoSEQ multiplex PCR; in TCRdb, only in-frame clones are kept and a portion is missing. Clone size and V and J calls were adopted from that table, with D and trimming inferred from the DNA. The sample shows roughly 150,000 clones, roughly 80% of them seen only once. This specimen comes from a study of blood T cell repertoires in COVID-19. For the study at large: Sample material is recorded as cDNA or gDNA derived from T cells, B-cell-depleted T cells, or PBMCs.

In terms of age and location, participants ranged from about 18 to 90 years and lived in approximately 26 US areas. For recovered donors of Cohort 3, there were two negative PCRs, clearance, or symptom resolution. Germline V gene lookup returns CDR1 SNHLY and CDR2 FYNNEI. V lost 0 bases to trimming and J lost 6 bases, with 6 bases between them. This CDR3 comprises 14 residues. The sequence was obtained from a woman aged 40 to 49 who had recovered from COVID-19. What was sequenced was PBMCs or T cells enriched from blood (not recorded which). The V gene is TRBV2, the J gene TRBJ1-6, with TRBD1 as a possible D gene (6 bases). For the CDR3, the DNA is TGTGCCAGCAGTGAAGCAGGGGGTAATTCACCCCTCCACTTT. It codes for CASSEAGGNSPLHF.